This T cell receptor beta chain was recovered during a study of T cells in Graves' hyperthyroidism and ophthalmopathy. V was trimmed by 4 bases and J by 0 bases, leaving 16 bases between them. Per the germline V gene, CDR1 is SGHVT and CDR2 is SQSDAQ. CDR3 length equals 17 residues. This clonotype came up a few times. Its antigen remains unidentified. Study findings and constraints: Among thyroid clonotypes expanded above 0.001, most also appeared in blood. Patients with ophthalmopathy were separated from those with stable hyperthyroidism by a 13 V-J model.

Amplified regions were TCR beta CDR3 sequences from RNA transcripts. Primed by the HTBI set, a first-round RT-PCR was run on the TCR CDR3. TCRdb itself ran the multiplex PCR reads through MiXCR, one entry per CDR3 protein. Of 400,000 to 600,000 distinct CDR3 sequences in the sample, about a fifth were seen once. The sequenced material came from blood. The TCR was taken from a man younger than 30 with Graves' hyperthyroidism. The V call is TRBV7-4, the J call TRBJ1-5; possibly TRBD1 for D (5 bases). DNA for the CDR3: TGTGCCAGCAGCTCCCCCGGGACCCTCCATAGCAATCAGCCCCAGCATTTT. Translating gives CASSSPGTLHSNQPQHF.